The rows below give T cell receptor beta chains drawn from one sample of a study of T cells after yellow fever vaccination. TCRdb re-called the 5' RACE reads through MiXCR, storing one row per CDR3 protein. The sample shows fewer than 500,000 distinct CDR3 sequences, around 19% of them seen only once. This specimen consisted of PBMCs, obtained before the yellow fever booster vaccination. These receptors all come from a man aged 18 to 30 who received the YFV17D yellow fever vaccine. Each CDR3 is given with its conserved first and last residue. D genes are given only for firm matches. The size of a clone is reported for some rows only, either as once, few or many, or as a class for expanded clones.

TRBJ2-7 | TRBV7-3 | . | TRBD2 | TGTGCCAGCAGCTTAACAGCGGGGGGCGCGGACGAGCAGTACTTC | CASSLTAGGADEQYF
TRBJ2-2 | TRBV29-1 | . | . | TGCAGCGCGTCAGGGACGGGCACCGGGGAGCTGTTTTTT | CSASGTGTGELFF
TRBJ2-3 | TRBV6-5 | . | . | TGTGCCAGCAGTTACTCGATAGGCCTAGCCGTGGGGGATACGCAGTATTTT | CASSYSIGLAVGDTQYF
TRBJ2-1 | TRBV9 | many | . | TGTGCCAGCAGCGTAACCCCCGGACTGTCCAATGAGCAGTTCTTC | CASSVTPGLSNEQFF
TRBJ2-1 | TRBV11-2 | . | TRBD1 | TGTGCCAGCAGCACCCGACAGGGGGCGAATGAGCAGTTCTTC | CASSTRQGANEQFF
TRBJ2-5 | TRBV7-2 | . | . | TGTGCCAGCAGCTTAGCGGGGGCGGGGACCCAGTACTTC | CASSLAGAGTQYF
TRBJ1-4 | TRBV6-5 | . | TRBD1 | TGTGCCAGGTCAGGGGGAAGCCTAGTTGCAACTAATGAAAAACTGTTTTTT | CARSGGSLVATNEKLFF
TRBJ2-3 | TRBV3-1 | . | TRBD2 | TGTGCCAGCAGCCGACCCTACGCGGGGGACACAGATACGCAGTATTTT | CASSRPYAGDTDTQYF
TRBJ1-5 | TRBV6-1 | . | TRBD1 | TGTGCCAGCACCCCGACAGGGCATCAGCCCCAGCATTTT | CASTPTGHQPQHF
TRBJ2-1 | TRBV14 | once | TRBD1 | TGTGCCAGCAGCCAAGGACAGGGTGGGGATGAGCAGTTCTTC | CASSQGQGGDEQFF
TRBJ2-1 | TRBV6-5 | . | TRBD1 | TGTGCCAGCAGCGTTACAGGGGGGTCCTACAATGAGCAGTTCTTC | CASSVTGGSYNEQFF
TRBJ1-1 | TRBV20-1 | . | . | TGCAGTGCTATTGTGAGGACTGAAGCTTTCTTT | CSAIVRTEAFF
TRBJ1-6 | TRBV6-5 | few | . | TGTGCCAGCAGTTACTCGATGGGGGAAGGGAGCAATTCACCCCTCCACTTT | CASSYSMGEGSNSPLHF
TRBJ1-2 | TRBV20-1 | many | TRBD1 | TGCAGTGCTACGACAGGGGCTGGCTACACCTTC | CSATTGAGYTF
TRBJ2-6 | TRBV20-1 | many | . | TGCAGTGCCCTAAAATCTGGGGCCAACGTCCTGACTTTC | CSALKSGANVLTF
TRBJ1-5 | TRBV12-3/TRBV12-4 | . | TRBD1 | TGTGCCAGCAGTTCCACGACAGGGACTCAGCCCCAGCATTTT | CASSSTTGTQPQHF
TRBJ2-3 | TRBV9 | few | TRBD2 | TGTGCCAGCAGCGTAGTGGGAGGGGAATCCGGCTCGACCAGAGCAGATACGCAGTATTTT | CASSVVGGESGSTRADTQYF
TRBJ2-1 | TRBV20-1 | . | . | TGCAGTGCTAGAGGTGTGGGCACCTACAATGAGCAGTTCTTC | CSARGVGTYNEQFF
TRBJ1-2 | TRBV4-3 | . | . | TGCGCCAGCAGCCAAGAGCGGCGTCATGGCTACACCTTC | CASSQERRHGYTF
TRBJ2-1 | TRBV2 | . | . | TGTGCCAGCAGAGCGGCCAATACCTACAATGAGCAGTTCTTC | CASRAANTYNEQFF
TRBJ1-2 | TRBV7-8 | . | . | TGTGCCAGCAGCTTAGATCACAGGGTGGGTGGCTACACCTTC | CASSLDHRVGGYTF
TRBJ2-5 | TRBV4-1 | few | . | TGCGCCAGCAGCCAAGAGATGCCGGTCATAGGGACCCAGTACTTC | CASSQEMPVIGTQYF
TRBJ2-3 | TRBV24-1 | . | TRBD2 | TGTGCCACCAGTGACCCTACCTCCGGGACTAGCGGGGGGCCCACAGATACGCAGTATTTT | CATSDPTSGTSGGPTDTQYF
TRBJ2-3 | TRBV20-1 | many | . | TGCAGTGCCTGGCTAAACACAGATACGCAGTATTTT | CSAWLNTDTQYF
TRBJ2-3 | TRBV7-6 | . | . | TGTGCCAGCAGCTTAGACCGGGACGCCACAGATACGCAGTATTTT | CASSLDRDATDTQYF
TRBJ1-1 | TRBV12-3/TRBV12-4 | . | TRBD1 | TGTGCCAGCAGGCATGAGACAGGGGTGACTGAAGCTTTCTTT | CASRHETGVTEAFF
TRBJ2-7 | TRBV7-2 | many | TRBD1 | TGTGCCAGCAGCCAGGGACAGGGGCTGGGGCAGTACTTC | CASSQGQGLGQYF
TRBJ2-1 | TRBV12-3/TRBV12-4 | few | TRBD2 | TGTGCCAGCAGTCTCGGACTAGCCCGGTACAATGAGCAGTTCTTC | CASSLGLARYNEQFF
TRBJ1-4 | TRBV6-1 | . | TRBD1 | TGTGCCAGCAATACAGGGGGCAATAATGAAAAACTGTTTTTT | CASNTGGNNEKLFF
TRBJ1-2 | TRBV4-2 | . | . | TGTGCCAGCAGCCCCCAGGAAGCCTCTAACTATGGCTACACCTTC | CASSPQEASNYGYTF
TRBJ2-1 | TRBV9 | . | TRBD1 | TGTGCCAGCAGCATCGGACAGGGGACCTACAATGAGCAGTTCTTC | CASSIGQGTYNEQFF
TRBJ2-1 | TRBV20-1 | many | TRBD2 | TGCAGTGCTCAAGGACTAGCGGGGGATTCCTCCTACAATGAGCAGTTCTTC | CSAQGLAGDSSYNEQFF
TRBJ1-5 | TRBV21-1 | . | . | TGTGCCAGCCGCATGGAGGAGCGACAGCCCCAGCATTTT | CASRMEERQPQHF
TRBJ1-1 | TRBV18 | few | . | TGTGCCAGCTCACCACCGAGGAGGGAGGCTTTCTTT | CASSPPRREAFF
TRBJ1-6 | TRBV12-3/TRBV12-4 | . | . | TGTGCCAGCAGCCTAAGGGGGGGGGCGGTATGGAATTCACCCCTCCACTTT | CASSLRGGAVWNSPLHF
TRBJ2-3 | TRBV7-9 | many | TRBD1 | TGTGCCAGCAGCTTAGCGGGGACAGGCACAGATACGCAGTATTTT | CASSLAGTGTDTQYF
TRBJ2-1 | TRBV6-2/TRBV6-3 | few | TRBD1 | TGTGCCAGCAGCGACGGACAGGGCTCCTACAATGAGCAGTTCTTC | CASSDGQGSYNEQFF
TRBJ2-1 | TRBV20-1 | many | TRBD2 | TGCAGTGCTAGAGATCCCAGCGGGGCGTACAATGAGCAGTTCTTC | CSARDPSGAYNEQFF
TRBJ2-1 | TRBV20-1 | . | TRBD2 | TGCAGTGCGTTCGGGGGGGCCCACAATGAGCAGTTCTTC | CSAFGGAHNEQFF
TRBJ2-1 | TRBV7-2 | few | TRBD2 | TGTGCCAGCAGCTATACGGGGGGTGAGCAGTTCTTC | CASSYTGGEQFF
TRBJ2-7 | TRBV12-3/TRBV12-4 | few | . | TGTGCCAGCAGCCTGTGGTCGGGGGCCTACGAGCAGTACTTC | CASSLWSGAYEQYF
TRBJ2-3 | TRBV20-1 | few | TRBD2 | TGCAGTGCTGGCCCTAGCGGGGCAGATACGCAGTATTTT | CSAGPSGADTQYF
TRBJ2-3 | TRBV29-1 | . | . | TGCAGCGCACAGCCAGGGGATACGCAGTATTTT | CSAQPGDTQYF
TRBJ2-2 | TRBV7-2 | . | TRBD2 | TGTGCCAGCAGCCCACAAATTGGACTAGCGGGGACCGGGGAGCTGTTTTTT | CASSPQIGLAGTGELFF
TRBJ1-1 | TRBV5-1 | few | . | TGCGCCAGCAGCCCCGCCCAGGGTCATGAAGCTTTCTTT | CASSPAQGHEAFF
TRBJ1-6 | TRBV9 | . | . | TGTGCCAGCAGCGTAGATCCTGGATTCTATAATTCACCCCTCCACTTT | CASSVDPGFYNSPLHF
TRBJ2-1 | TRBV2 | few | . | TGTGCCAGGAGCGGGCAGGGGAATGAGCAGTTCTTC | CARSGQGNEQFF
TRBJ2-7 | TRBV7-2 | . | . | TGTGCCAGCAGCTTGGCCACGGGGCAGGGTAACCCCTACGAGCAGTACTTC | CASSLATGQGNPYEQYF
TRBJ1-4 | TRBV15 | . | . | TGTGCCACCAGCAGAGATGGGGGGCTTGGCGAAAAACTGTTTTTT | CATSRDGGLGEKLFF